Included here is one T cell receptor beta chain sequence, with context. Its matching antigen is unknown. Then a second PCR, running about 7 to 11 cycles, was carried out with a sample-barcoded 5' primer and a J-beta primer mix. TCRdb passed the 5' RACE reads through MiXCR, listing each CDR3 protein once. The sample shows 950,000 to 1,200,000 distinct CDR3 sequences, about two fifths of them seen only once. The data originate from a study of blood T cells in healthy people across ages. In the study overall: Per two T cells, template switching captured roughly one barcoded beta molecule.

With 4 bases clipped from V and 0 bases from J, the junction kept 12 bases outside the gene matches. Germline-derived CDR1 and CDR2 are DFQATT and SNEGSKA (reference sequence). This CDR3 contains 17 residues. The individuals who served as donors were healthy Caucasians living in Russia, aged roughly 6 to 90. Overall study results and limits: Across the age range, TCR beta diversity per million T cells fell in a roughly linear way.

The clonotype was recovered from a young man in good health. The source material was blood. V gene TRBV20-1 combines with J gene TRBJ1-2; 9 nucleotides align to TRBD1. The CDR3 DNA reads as TGCAGTGCTATAAGCCTCCGGACAGGGGACTCTAACTATGGCTACACCTTC. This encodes CSAISLRTGDSNYGYTF.